The clone carrying this T cell receptor (beta chain) has only a few counts. Its antigen is not known. The CDR3 is 16 amino acids. CDR1 is SGHTA, CDR2 FQGNSA, per germline. V lost 2 bases, J lost 4 bases, and 15 bases lay in between. Healthy Caucasians supplied all donations. The sample belongs to a study of identical twins. Study results and limitations: Twins shared beta out-of-frame sequences in excess, but this excess was weaker. Twin-shared out-of-frame alpha sequences showed excess low generation probability.

Template switching added a universal primer site, and cDNA bore unique molecular identifiers. One entry per CDR3 protein, called by TCRdb with MiXCR from the 5' RACE reads. Of about 720,000 distinct CDR3 sequences listed, over 8.5% are singletons. The same sample was also used in a study of yellow fever vaccine responses in identical twins.

J is TRBJ2-1 and V is TRBV7-2; possible D gene TRBD1, 5 bases. The sequencing input was PBMCs. This sequence originates from a woman aged 18-30 years in good health. The DNA for the CDR3 is TGTGCCAGCAGCTTACGGCCCCCGGACACTTACAATGAGCAGTTCTTC. It translates to CASSLRPPDTYNEQFF.